This T cell receptor (beta chain) was profiled in a study of T cell clonotyping in hematopoietic cell transplantation. The wider study: Recipients' pretransplant samples followed cytoreduction.

Points from the study as a whole: At the given depth, recipient repertoires were over 95% de novo clonotypes. Broader posttransplant TCR repertoire diversity was predicted by graft donor and pretransplant recipient Inverse Simpson Index values. Recipient TCR diversity dropped after transplant; expanded clonotypes rose from day 30 to 180.

In germline, CDR1 is SGHNT, CDR2 YYREEE (reference sequence). The CDR3 length is 12 residues. The germline V and J ends were trimmed by 3 bases and 5 bases, with 6 bases remaining between them. Only in-frame clones appear in the TCRdb table, and some are missing; sequencing was by immunoSEQ multiplex PCR. Counted here are fewer than 20,000 clones, roughly 93% occurring once; the ten biggest clones make up less than 2%. With respect to this clone: The antigen remains undetermined.

Indicated time point: recipient sample about 28 days before transplant, after cytoreduction. This chain uses TRBV5-4 with TRBJ2-1; D call uncertain. The sequence was obtained from a man between 18 and 29 years old with biphenotypic leukemia. Some clones in this sample may be carry-over from other donors' samples. The source was peripheral blood mononuclear cells, collected before stem cell transplant. CDR3 loop: CASSSENNEQFF. In DNA, the CDR3 is TGTGCCAGCAGCTCAGAGAACAATGAGCAGTTCTTC. Full variable domain (outside the CDR3, taken from reference TRBV5-4 and TRBJ2-1): ETGVTQSPTHLIKTRGQQVTLRCSSQSGHNTVSWYQQALGQGPQFIFQYYREEENGRGNFPPRFSGLQFPNYSSELNVNALELDDSALYLCASSSENNEQFFGPGTRLTVL.